This paragraph covers one T cell receptor beta chain sequence. cDNA libraries for TRB were generated by 5' RACE incorporating UMI labels. TCRdb reprocessed the 5' RACE reads and stores each CDR3 protein as one record, lacking DNA. This repertoire comprises roughly 48,000 distinct CDR3 sequences; its ten largest clones make up roughly 15%. The germline V gene encodes CDR1 LGHDT and CDR2 YNNKEL (reference sequence). This CDR3 comprises 16 residues. The sample is drawn from a study of CXCR3-negative and CXCR3-positive naive CD8 T cells. Sequencing was performed on memory CD8+ T cells from blood. V usage is TRBV3-1 and J usage is TRBJ2-7; absent DNA, TCRdb's TRBD2 call cannot be checked. This sequence originates from a human donor in good health. Some clones in this sample may be carry-over from other donors' samples. The chain's CDR3 is CASSQSTSGVLYEPYF.